The subject of this entry is one T cell receptor (beta chain). This clone's antigen is unknown. There are no base qualities to consult, and no much larger clone falls within one base. The library was made by the immunoSEQ multiplex PCR assay. TCRdb stores this immuneACCESS table with in-frame sequences only. Part of the clones is absent; in the studies checked, under half of the shortfall reflects unresolved V genes, and no reason is known for the rest. In all, the sample holds 8,000 to 9,500 clones, and approximately 66% of those were seen once. The ten largest clonotypes hold about a tenth of the sample. The data stem from a study of chemoradiotherapy in HPV16-positive cancers (dated by TCRdb to between 2021 and 2024). Background on the whole study: Candidate HPV-specific T-cell clones and common TCR motifs were defined by functional T-cell assays performed on cells from two HPV16-positive patients. The study set out to ask whether T-cell immunity against the HPV oncoproteins E6 and E7 changes over the course of chemoradiotherapy and whether that immunity affects survival. The candidate HPV-specific TCRs and motifs were then tracked in TCR repertoires from roughly 86 patients with HPV-related cancers. Broad study findings and their caveats: Only a couple of HPV16-positive patients were used to derive the functional definition of HPV-specific T cells, and the survival association was reported for HPV16-positive patients. Expansion of candidate HPV-specific clones and E7-related TCR motifs was observed in the tumor microenvironment during treatment, whereas no such expansion was observed for non-HPV-specific T cells. In HPV16-positive patients, expansion of HPV-responsive T cells during chemoradiotherapy was found to be associated with improved recurrence-free survival.

From the germline V gene (reference sequence), CDR1 is LNHNV and CDR2 is YYDKDF. The trim is 1 base for V and 13 bases for J, with a gap of 14 bases between the germline ends. CDR3 length: 13 amino acids, cysteine to phenylalanine. The DNA shown is the 39-base CDR3, in frame from base 1. Repertoires were sampled repeatedly over the course of chemoradiotherapy, so clonal expansion could be followed in the tumor microenvironment. The rearrangement combines TRBV15 with TRBJ2-1; the D gene could be either TRBD1 or TRBD2, each agreeing at 5 bases. This specimen consisted of tumor tissue, obtained from a patient who underwent chemoradiotherapy. The receptor comes from a human donor with HPV-associated anogenital cancer. The CDR3 sequence is CATSRVGDRLQFF. The sequence in DNA is TGTGCCACCAGCAGAGTAGGGGACCGTCTTCAGTTCTTC.